This T cell receptor (beta chain) stems from a study of T-cell memory formation after mild COVID-19. This clonotype has a handful of counts. Its antigen is not identified. TCRalpha and TCRbeta libraries used 5'RACE with constant-segment primers and UMIs. MiXCR was run by TCRdb on the 5' RACE reads, yielding one entry per CDR3 protein. Of 130,000 to 150,000 distinct CDR3 sequences listed, 6% are singletons. The study's findings and limits: Pre-infection memory showed some responding clones, and this suggested that cross-reactive memory joined. CD4+ bias marked clones expanding day 15 to 37, unlike balanced contracting clones.

The clonotype originates from an adult woman who had mild COVID-19 (a few samples of this study predate the infection). Cell type and time point are not known. The sample consisted of PBMCs or a T cell subset sorted from them (not recorded which).

The CDR3 here is CASSLAAASSYEQYF. In DNA form, the CDR3 reads TGTGCCAGCAGCTTGGCAGCGGCATCGTCCTACGAGCAGTACTTC. J is TRBJ2-7 and V is TRBV5-4; tentative D call: TRBD2 (5 bases). V shed 0 bases and J shed 1 base, with 11 bases lying between them. CDR1 is SGHNT and CDR2 is YYREEE in the germline V gene (reference sequence). This CDR3 region has 15 residues.